This T cell receptor beta chain was recorded in a study of blood T cell repertoires in COVID-19. Methods used by the authors: Nucleated cell counts were estimated from reference gene primer amplification. Sequencing was performed with immunoSEQ multiplex PCR; in TCRdb, only in-frame clones are kept and a portion is missing. V, J and clone size derive from that table, while D and trimming were established from the DNA sequence. The sample contains some 110,000 clones, roughly 80% of which appear only once. The CDR3 covers 18 residues. CDR1 is MGHDK and CDR2 is SYGVNS in the germline V gene. Trimming took off 4 bases at V and 3 bases at J, with 21 bases between the two ends.

The TCR was taken from a woman aged 55-69 years with acute or convalescent COVID-19. The genes are TRBV25-1 and TRBJ1-4; a possible D gene is TRBD1 (5 bases). Sequencing was performed on peripheral blood. CDR3 coding DNA: TGTGCCAGCAGTGGTATTGATTGGGGACTCTCTCCTAATGAAAAACTGTTTTTT. Protein: CASSGIDWGLSPNEKLFF.